Presented here are 11 T cell receptor beta chains from one specimen sequenced in a study of metastatic and nonmetastatic thyroid tumors. Nobody among the patients had been given any treatment before thyroid surgery. MiXCR was used by TCRdb to re-call the PCR reads. Of roughly 27,000 clones in the sample, 10% to 15% were seen once. Source material: blood. Receptor source: a female donor with papillary thyroid cancer or a benign thyroid nodule (not recorded which). Some clones in this sample may be carry-over from other donors' samples.

This clone appeared many times. V is TRBV20-1 and J is TRBJ2-3; D is unresolved. CDR1 DFQATT and CDR2 SNEGSKA come from the germline V gene (reference sequence). With 3 bases removed from V and 2 bases from J, the gap between germline ends came to 12 bases. The CDR3 loop spans 14 amino acids. The DNA of the CDR3 is TGCAGTGCTAGGTGGATTTGGCTCACAGATACGCAGTATTTT. It is translated as CSARWIWLTDTQYF.

In its sample, this clone is medium-sized. In DNA form, the CDR3 reads TGCAGTGCTAGAGATCCGGGACTTACTCGGCTCGAGCAGTACTTC. Translating gives CSARDPGLTRLEQYF. The chain carries TRBV20-1 and TRBJ2-7, with a tentative D call TRBD2 (6 bases). V was clipped by 0 bases and J by 6 bases, with 18 bases between them. Germline assignment: CDR1 DFQATT and CDR2 SNEGSKA (reference sequence). There are 15 residues in the CDR3.

This clone has at least ten counts. V gene TRBV4-3 combines with J gene TRBJ1-3; D might be TRBD1 (6 bases). This CDR3 spans 16 amino acids. V shed 0 bases and J shed 4 bases, with 13 bases lying between them. Per germline, CDR1 LGHNA and CDR2 YSLEER. The CDR3 reads CASSQEGGRGGNTIYF. DNA of the CDR3: TGCGCCAGCAGCCAAGAAGGAGGCAGGGGCGGAAACACCATATATTTT.

This clone was observed at least ten times. A read error may explain this, as a much larger clone is one base away. V is TRBV20-1 and J is TRBJ1-4; a possible D gene is TRBD1 (6 bases). Germline CDR1 reads DFQATT; CDR2 reads SNEGSKA (reference sequence). The CDR3 has 13 amino acids. Trimming shortened V by 6 bases and J by 8 bases, and 16 bases separated the two germline ends. The CDR3 region is CSAIGRGGEKLFF. The CDR3 nucleotides read TGCAGTGCCATAGGCAGGGGTGGAGAAAAACTGTTTTTT.

This clone was found many times. J is TRBJ1-2 and V is TRBV4-1; 12 bases fit TRBD1. Germline V gene lookup returns CDR1 MGHRA and CDR2 YSYEKL. The CDR3 has 15 residues. V lost 0 bases and J lost 9; bases outside the gene matches: 5. This CDR3 reads CASSQEGQGARSYTF. Here the CDR3 DNA reads TGCGCCAGCAGCCAAGAGGGACAGGGGGCGCGTAGCTACACCTTC.

By proportion, this clone is medium-sized. This chain joins TRBV11-2 and TRBJ2-7; no clear D gene. The CDR3 covers 12 residues. With 2 bases removed from V and 1 base from J, the gap between germline ends came to 3 bases. The germline V gene has CDR1 SGHAT and CDR2 FQNNGV. The CDR3 DNA follows: TGTGCCAGCAGCTTAATGTCCTACGAGCAGTACTTC. Translated, it gives CASSLMSYEQYF.

This clone was seen many times. The chain couples TRBV6-1 to TRBJ2-1; either TRBD1 or TRBD2 may fit D (5 bases each). The length of the CDR3 is 12 residues. The V gene's germline CDR1 is MNHNS and CDR2 SASEGT. Trimming left V 4 bases short and J 4 bases short, with 5 bases between. This CDR3 is CASSGGYNEQFF. CDR3 nucleotides: TGTGCCAGCAGTGGGGGGTACAATGAGCAGTTCTTC.

This sequence joins TRBV30 and TRBJ2-3; D is ambiguous. The CDR3 runs to 13 residues. CDR1 is GTSNPN and CDR2 is SVGIG in the germline V gene (reference sequence). V was shortened by 5 bases and J by 5 bases, with 14 bases between the two germline ends. Here the CDR3 reads CAWDRLLIDTQYF. In nucleotides, the CDR3 is TGTGCCTGGGACCGACTGTTGATAGATACGCAGTATTTT.

At least ten counts were recorded for this clone. The chain combines TRBV9 with TRBJ1-2; D is unclear. Germline V gene sequence: CDR1 SGDLS, CDR2 YYNGEE. The CDR3 has 16 residues. V was trimmed by 0 bases and J by 5 bases, leaving 17 bases between them. The CDR3 coding sequence is TGTGCCAGCAGCGTAGGACTGGACGGCGACCCTTATGGCTACACCTTC. It translates to CASSVGLDGDPYGYTF.

This clone occurred a few times. The J gene is TRBJ2-5, the V gene TRBV29-1; 8 positions match TRBD1. CDR3 length equals 13 residues. J lost 5 bases, V lost 6 bases, and 8 bases had no gene match. CDR1 is SQVTM, CDR2 ANQGSEA, per germline. In DNA form, the CDR3 reads TGCAGCGTCTCAGGGGGCAGGAGGGAGACCCAGTACTTC. It specifies CSVSGGRRETQYF. The whole variable domain, filled in from reference TRBV29-1 and TRBJ2-5, reads SAVISQKPSRDICQRGTSLTIQCQVDSQVTMMFWYRQQPGQSLTLIATANQGSEATYESGFVIDKFPISRPNLTFSTLTVSNMSPEDSSIYLCSVSGGRRETQYFGPGTRLLVL.

This clone came up many times. The genes are TRBV29-1 and TRBJ2-7; 7 bases are a match to TRBD1. The CDR3 consists of 13 residues. V was clipped by 2 bases and J by 4 bases; unmatched bases: 5. Germline lookup yields CDR1 SQVTM and CDR2 ANQGSEA. The CDR3: CSVEPRQGYEQYF. The CDR3 DNA sequence: TGCAGCGTTGAACCAAGACAGGGTTACGAGCAGTACTTC.